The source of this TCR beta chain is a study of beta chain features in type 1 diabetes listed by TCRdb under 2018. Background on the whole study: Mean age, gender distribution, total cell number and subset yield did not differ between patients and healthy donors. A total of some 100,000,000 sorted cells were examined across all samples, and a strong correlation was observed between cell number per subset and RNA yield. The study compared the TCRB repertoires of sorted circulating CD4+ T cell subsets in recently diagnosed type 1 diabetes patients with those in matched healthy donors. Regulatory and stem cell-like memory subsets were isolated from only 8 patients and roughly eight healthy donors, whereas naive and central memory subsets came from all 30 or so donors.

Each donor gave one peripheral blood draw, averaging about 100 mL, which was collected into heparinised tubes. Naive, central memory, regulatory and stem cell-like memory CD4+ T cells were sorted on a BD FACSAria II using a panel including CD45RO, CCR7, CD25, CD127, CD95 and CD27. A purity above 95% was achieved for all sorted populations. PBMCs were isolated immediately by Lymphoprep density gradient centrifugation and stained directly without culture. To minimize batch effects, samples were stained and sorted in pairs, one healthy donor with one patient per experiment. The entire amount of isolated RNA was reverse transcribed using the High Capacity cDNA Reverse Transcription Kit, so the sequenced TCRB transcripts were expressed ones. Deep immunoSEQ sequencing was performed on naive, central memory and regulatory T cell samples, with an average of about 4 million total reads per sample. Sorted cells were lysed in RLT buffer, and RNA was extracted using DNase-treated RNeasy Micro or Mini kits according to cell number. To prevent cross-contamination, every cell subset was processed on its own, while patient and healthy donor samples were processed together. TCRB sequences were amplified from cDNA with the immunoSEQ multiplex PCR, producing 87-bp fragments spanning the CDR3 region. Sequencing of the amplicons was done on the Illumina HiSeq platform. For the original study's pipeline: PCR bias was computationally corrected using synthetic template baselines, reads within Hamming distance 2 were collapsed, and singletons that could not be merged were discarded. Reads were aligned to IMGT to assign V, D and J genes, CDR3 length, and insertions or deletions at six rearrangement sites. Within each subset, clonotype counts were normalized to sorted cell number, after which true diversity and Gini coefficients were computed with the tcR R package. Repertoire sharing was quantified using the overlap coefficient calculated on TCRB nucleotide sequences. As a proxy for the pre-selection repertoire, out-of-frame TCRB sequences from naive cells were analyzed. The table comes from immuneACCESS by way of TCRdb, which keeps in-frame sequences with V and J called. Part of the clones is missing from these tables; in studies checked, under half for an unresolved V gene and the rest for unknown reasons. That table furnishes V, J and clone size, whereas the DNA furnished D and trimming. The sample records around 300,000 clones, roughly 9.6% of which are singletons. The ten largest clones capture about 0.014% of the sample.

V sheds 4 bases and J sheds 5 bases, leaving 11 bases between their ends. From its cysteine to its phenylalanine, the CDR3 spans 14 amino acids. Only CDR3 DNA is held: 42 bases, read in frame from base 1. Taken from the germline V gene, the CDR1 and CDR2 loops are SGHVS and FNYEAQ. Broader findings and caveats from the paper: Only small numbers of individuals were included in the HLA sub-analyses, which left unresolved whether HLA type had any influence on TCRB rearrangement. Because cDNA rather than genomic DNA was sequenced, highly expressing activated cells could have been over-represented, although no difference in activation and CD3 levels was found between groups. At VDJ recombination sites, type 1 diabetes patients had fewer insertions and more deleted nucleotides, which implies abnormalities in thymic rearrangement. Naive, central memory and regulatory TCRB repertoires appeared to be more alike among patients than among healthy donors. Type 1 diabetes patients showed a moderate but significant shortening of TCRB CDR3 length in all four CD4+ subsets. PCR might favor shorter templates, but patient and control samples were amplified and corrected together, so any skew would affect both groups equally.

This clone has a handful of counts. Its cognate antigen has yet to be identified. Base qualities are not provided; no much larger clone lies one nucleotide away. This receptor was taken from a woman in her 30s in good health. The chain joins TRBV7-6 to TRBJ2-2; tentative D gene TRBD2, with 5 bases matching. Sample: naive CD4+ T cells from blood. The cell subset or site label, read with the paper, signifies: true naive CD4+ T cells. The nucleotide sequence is TGTGCCAGCAGCTCACATCCGGGGACCGGGGAGCTGTTTTTT. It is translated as CASSSHPGTGELFF.